These 6 T cell receptor beta chains were sequenced from one sample in a study of Ad26.COV2.S vaccination and SARS-CoV-2 variants (dated by TCRdb to 2020 to 2022). The treatment or condition label of this sample denotes: roughly 19 received Ad26.COV2.S at low or high dose, single or two shots; 5 received placebo; per-sample allocation not given. Repertoires of vaccine and placebo recipients were sequenced from samples taken on day 63 after the first injection. Receptor amplification or capture employed the immunoSEQ multiplex PCR assay. TCRdb's version of the immuneACCESS table is confined to in-frame rearrangements and falls short of the full clone set. An unresolved V gene accounts for under half of the shortfall where checked; the remainder is of unknown origin. The sample data list some 320,000 clones, and roughly 80% of these were observed just once. Approximately 2% of the sample is taken by the ten largest.

The sequenced sample was peripheral blood, obtained in a trial of Ad26.COV2.S vaccine versus placebo. Receptors were obtained from a person between 18 and 65 years old who received the Ad26.COV2.S COVID-19 vaccine or a placebo.

V usage is TRBV2 and J usage is TRBJ1-1; D gene unclear. The CDR3 covers 15 residues. The V gene lost 5 bases and the J gene lost 4 bases, with 17 bases spanning the gap. In germline, CDR1 is SNHLY, CDR2 FYNNEI. CDR3 sequence reads: CASSPPRGAATEAFF. In DNA, the CDR3 is TGTGCCAGCAGTCCTCCTCGGGGTGCGGCCACTGAAGCTTTCTTT. The variable domain in full, completed from reference TRBV2 and TRBJ1-1, reads EPEVTQTPSHQVTQMGQEVILRCVPISNHLYFYWYRQILGQKVEFLVSFYNNEISEKSEIFDDQFSVERPDGSNFTLKIRSTKLEDSAMYFCASSPPRGAATEAFFGQGTRLTVV.

This chain links TRBV28 with TRBJ2-7; 13 bases match TRBD2. The trim removed 6 bases at V and 6 bases at J, leaving 17 bases unmatched. Germline loops: CDR1 MDHEN, CDR2 SYDVKM. The CDR3 is 18 amino acids. The CDR3 nucleotides read TGTGCCAGCAGCCCAATAGGGACTAGCGGGGCGGCAGGGTCCGAGCAGTACTTC. This codes for CASSPIGTSGAAGSEQYF.

This chain uses TRBV7-2 with TRBJ1-5; possibly TRBD1 for D (6 bases). The CDR3 is 13 amino acids. Trimming cost V 2 bases and J 6 bases, with 8 bases left between them. The germline V gene encodes CDR1 SGHTA and CDR2 FQGNSA. In DNA, the CDR3 is TGTGCCAGCAGCTTAATGGACAGTCAGCCCCAGCATTTT. Translating gives CASSLMDSQPQHF.

This chain links TRBV10-3 with TRBJ2-4; possible D gene TRBD2, 6 bases. This CDR3 contains 16 residues. With 3 bases removed from V and 3 bases from J, the gap between germline ends came to 15 bases. Germline-derived CDR1 and CDR2 are ENHRY and SYGVKD. CDR3 DNA: TGTGCCATCAGTGAAGGAGGGACGTTAGGCAAAAACATTCAGTACTTC. Amino acid sequence: CAISEGGTLGKNIQYF.

The chain couples TRBV12-5 to TRBJ1-2; D uncertain. The CDR3 is 14 residues long. Germline V gene data show CDR1 as LGHNT and CDR2 as FRNRAP. V was pared by 0 bases and J by 4 bases, with 9 bases between. Here the CDR3 DNA reads TGTGCTAGTGGTTTGGTACCCGGAGGCTATGGCTACACCTTC. Its protein is CASGLVPGGYGYTF.

The gene calls are TRBV9 and TRBJ1-1; TRBD1 is a possible D gene (5 bases). The CDR3 is 14 residues long. The germline gives CDR1 SGDLS, CDR2 YYNGEE. Trimming removed 3 bases at V and 2 bases at J, with 11 bases between. The CDR3 sequence: CASSGGWANTEAFF. In DNA, the CDR3 is TGTGCCAGCAGCGGGGGCTGGGCCAACACTGAAGCTTTCTTT.